This T cell receptor (beta chain) originates from a study of blood T cell repertoires in COVID-19. About the research overall: There were acute and convalescent COVID-19 samples, and they came from the United States, Italy and Spain. PBMCs, B-cell-depleted T cells, or T cells provided the cDNA or gDNA that made up the material.

Methods used by the authors: Reference gene primer amplification yielded estimated nucleated cell counts. The table came from immunoSEQ multiplex PCR; TCRdb's copy has only in-frame clones and leaves some out. V and J calls and clone size are as listed in that table; D and trimming were resolved from the DNA. The data show fewer than 40,000 clones, with about 88% seen just once and about 31% held by the top ten. The CDR3 is 18 amino acids. The chain is built from TRBV21-1 and TRBJ2-7; whether TRBD2, the table's D call, matches the DNA was not checked. TRBV21-1 is listed as a pseudogene. The specimen sequenced was peripheral blood. The TCR originated in a man in his 70s with active COVID-19. The CDR3 protein is CASSKGTSGGIHYYEQYF. The CDR3 nucleotides are TGTGCCAGCAGCAAAGGCACTAGCGGGGGGATCCACTACTACGAGCAGTACTTC.